A single sample gave rise to the 15 T cell receptor beta chains below, sequenced in a study of shared clonotypes between healthy human individuals. TCRdb keeps only in-frame clones here, not all; method: immunoSEQ multiplex PCR. This table holds hundreds of thousands of clones, 79% found once. Sequencing was carried out using PBMCs. Source of these receptors: a woman in her 40s in good health. Some clones in this sample may be carry-over from other donors' samples.

The rearrangement uses TRBV6-1 and TRBJ2-1; TRBD2 matches at 9 bases. CDR3 length: 14 residues. Germline V gene data show CDR1 as MNHNS and CDR2 as SASEGT. The V and J ends lost 4 bases and 5 bases, in that order; junction bases with no gene match: 3. The CDR3 sequence: CASSVTSGNNEQFF. The CDR3 region has the DNA TGTGCCAGCAGTGTGACTAGCGGAAACAATGAGCAGTTCTTC.

The chain uses TRBV30 and TRBJ1-5; D is ambiguous. Germline CDR1 GTSNPN, CDR2 SVGIG (reference sequence). V lost 2 bases and J 6 bases, leaving 14 bases between the germline ends. This CDR3 comprises 14 residues. The DNA for the CDR3 is TGTGCCTGGAGTCCCAGTAATCTCGGTCAGCCCCAGCATTTT. It yields the protein CAWSPSNLGQPQHF.

The chain has TRBV5-1 and TRBJ2-5, with D perhaps assigned TRBD1 or TRBD2 (6 bases each). CDR1 and CDR2 from the germline V gene are SGHRS and YFSETQ. There are 15 residues in the CDR3. The V end lost 4 bases, the J end lost 5 bases, and 18 bases lay between the germline ends. This CDR3 is CASSPHPGGWETQYF. CDR3 nucleotide sequence: TGCGCCAGCAGCCCGCACCCCGGGGGCTGGGAGACCCAGTACTTC.

This sequence joins TRBV19 and TRBJ1-2; TRBD1 might be the D (5 bases). CDR1 and CDR2 from the germline V gene are LNHDA and SQIVND (reference sequence). The CDR3 contains 12 residues. V lost 6 bases and J 3 bases, leaving 8 bases between the germline ends. CDR3 DNA sequence: TGTGCCAGTAGCCGGGGGGACTATGGCTACACCTTC. Its translation is CASSRGDYGYTF.

In this sample, this clone turned up once. The rearrangement links TRBV7-8 to TRBJ2-2; TRBD2 agrees at 8 bases. Unmatched junction bases numbered 6, after V lost 6 bases and J lost 0 bases. CDR3 length: 16 residues. From germline, CDR1 is SGHVS and CDR2 FQNEAQ. The CDR3 protein is CASRSTSGTNTGELFF. The CDR3 DNA reads as TGTGCCAGCAGATCAACTAGCGGCACGAACACCGGGGAGCTGTTTTTT.

The chain is built from TRBV5-6 and TRBJ2-2; 7 bases map to TRBD1. This CDR3 is 15 amino acids long. Germline lookup yields CDR1 SGHDT and CDR2 YYEEEE. J was trimmed by 8 bases and V by 0 bases; bases with no gene match: 7. CDR3: CASSLARQGSGELFF. CDR3 coding DNA: TGTGCCAGCAGCTTGGCCCGACAGGGATCAGGGGAGCTGTTTTTT.

The chain recombines TRBV2 with TRBJ1-1; a possible D gene is TRBD1 (5 bases). Trimming took 4 bases from V and 2 from J, leaving 8 bases between them. This CDR3 region has 13 residues. Per the germline V gene, CDR1 is SNHLY and CDR2 is FYNNEI. CDR3 sequence: CASSVGDNTEAFF. CDR3 coding DNA: TGTGCCAGCAGTGTAGGGGACAACACTGAAGCTTTCTTT.

The chain carries TRBV5-4 and TRBJ2-2, with D unclear. This CDR3 region has 15 residues. Germline lookup yields CDR1 SGHNT and CDR2 YYREEE (reference sequence). V shed 4 bases and J shed 0 bases, with 10 bases lying between them. CDR3 protein: CASSPTPTNTGELFF. In nucleotides, the CDR3 is TGTGCCAGCAGCCCGACCCCAACGAACACCGGGGAGCTGTTTTTT.

This chain joins TRBV10-3 and TRBJ1-1; tentative D call: TRBD1 (6 bases). The length of the CDR3 is 13 residues. Per the germline V gene, CDR1 is ENHRY and CDR2 is SYGVKD. The germline V and J ends were trimmed by 10 bases and 12 bases, with 24 bases remaining between them. Written as DNA, the CDR3 is TGTGCCACGAGGGGGGGGCCGGATTCGAAAACTTTCTTT. Translating it yields CATRGGPDSKTFF.

There are a few counts of this clone. The rearrangement links TRBV18 to TRBJ2-6; no definite D call. The germline V gene encodes CDR1 KGHSH and CDR2 LQKENI. The ends were cut back, 2 bases at V and 1 base at J, with 12 bases in the middle. The CDR3 has 17 residues. In DNA form, the CDR3 reads TGTGCCAGCTCACCAATGGCTCACGGTTCTGGGGCCAACGTCCTGACTTTC. Protein product: CASSPMAHGSGANVLTF. Based on the CDR3 plus reference TRBV18 and TRBJ2-6, the full variable domain is NAGVMQNPRHLVRRRGQEARLRCSPMKGHSHVYWYRQLPEEGLKFMVYLQKENIIDESGMPKERFSAEFPKEGPSILRIQQVVRGDSAAYFCASSPMAHGSGANVLTFGAGSRLTVL.

The genes are TRBV28 and TRBJ2-7, with 10 positions matching TRBD2. The ends lost 4 bases at V and 0 bases at J; junction bases unmatched: 3. Germline CDR1 reads MDHEN; CDR2 reads SYDVKM. CDR3 length: 15 amino acids. CDR3 in amino acids: CASSSSSGSSYEQYF. CDR3 bases: TGTGCCAGCAGTTCTTCTAGCGGGAGCTCCTACGAGCAGTACTTC. Filled out from reference TRBV28 and TRBJ2-7, the complete variable domain reads DVKVTQSSRYLVKRTGEKVFLECVQDMDHENMFWYRQDPGLGLRLIYFSYDVKMKEKGDIPEGYSVSREKKERFSLILESASTNQTSMYLCASSSSSGSSYEQYFGPGTRLTVT.

This clone was seen repeatedly, ten times or more. J is TRBJ2-1 and V is TRBV7-2; the D gene could be TRBD1 or TRBD2 (5 bases each). Germline V CDR1 and CDR2: SGHTA, FQGNSA. Trimming left V 8 bases short and J 8 bases short, with 16 bases between. The CDR3 spans 13 residues. CDR3 DNA: TGTGCCAGCGGGGGACCAAATACGGATGAGCAGTTCTTC. Translation: CASGGPNTDEQFF.

The V gene is TRBV28, the J gene TRBJ1-5; a weak D match, TRBD1 (6 bases). The germline CDR1 and CDR2 sequences are MDHEN and SYDVKM. Trimming stripped 5 bases from V and 5 bases from J, with 16 bases between. The CDR3 extends over 15 amino acids. Here the CDR3 reads CASSLGGGHDQPQHF. CDR3 DNA: TGTGCCAGCAGTCTCGGAGGGGGGCATGATCAGCCCCAGCATTTT.

This clone has at least ten counts. This chain connects TRBV14 to TRBJ1-1; D not certain. CDR3 length: 14 residues. The germline V and J ends were trimmed by 4 bases and 2 bases, with 11 bases remaining between them. CDR1 and CDR2 from the germline V gene are SGHDN and FVKESK. The CDR3 region is CASSPAGRNTEAFF. DNA for the CDR3: TGTGCCAGCAGCCCTGCGGGCAGAAACACTGAAGCTTTCTTT.

Written as DNA, the CDR3 is TGTGCCAGCAGCTTCAAGGGGGCCTGGGTAGCGGGAGGGCCAGGTGGGCAGTTCTTC. Its protein product is CASSFKGAWVAGGPGGQFF. The chain has TRBV11-2 and TRBJ2-1; TRBD2 agrees at 11 bases. The CDR3 is 19 residues long. J gave up 12 bases and V 3 bases, and 22 bases lay outside the gene matches. CDR1 is SGHAT, CDR2 FQNNGV, per germline. Variable domain in full (rest from reference TRBV11-2 and TRBJ2-1): EAGVAQSPRYKIIEKRQSVAFWCNPISGHATLYWYQQILGQGPKLLIQFQNNGVVDDSQLPKDRFSAERLKGVDSTLKIQPAKLEDSAVYLCASSFKGAWVAGGPGGQFFGPGTRLTVL.